This TCR beta chain was found in a study of blood T cell repertoires in COVID-19. Study-level information: The samples span acute and convalescent COVID-19 from the United States, Italy and Spain. Sources were T cells, B-cell-depleted T cells, or PBMCs; the material itself was cDNA or gDNA.

Authors' processing steps: Amplified reference gene primers provided the basis for estimating nucleated cell counts. Sequencing used immunoSEQ multiplex PCR; TCRdb keeps in-frame clones, though not all of them. Clonal size and the V and J genes are those of that table, whereas D and trimming came from the DNA. The sample includes about 210,000 clones, about 81% seen only once; the top ten take 4.5% to 5.5%. The CDR3 runs 13 residues. Trimming took 1 base from V and 3 from J, leaving 7 bases between them. This TCR derives from a woman aged 65 to 85 with COVID-19, enrolled during active disease. The sample taken for sequencing was peripheral blood. The chain is built from TRBV12-3 or TRBV12-4 and TRBJ2-7; D remains unclear. The CDR3 sequence: CASSLGQIYEQYF. Here the CDR3 DNA reads TGTGCCAGCAGTTTAGGTCAGATCTACGAGCAGTACTTC.